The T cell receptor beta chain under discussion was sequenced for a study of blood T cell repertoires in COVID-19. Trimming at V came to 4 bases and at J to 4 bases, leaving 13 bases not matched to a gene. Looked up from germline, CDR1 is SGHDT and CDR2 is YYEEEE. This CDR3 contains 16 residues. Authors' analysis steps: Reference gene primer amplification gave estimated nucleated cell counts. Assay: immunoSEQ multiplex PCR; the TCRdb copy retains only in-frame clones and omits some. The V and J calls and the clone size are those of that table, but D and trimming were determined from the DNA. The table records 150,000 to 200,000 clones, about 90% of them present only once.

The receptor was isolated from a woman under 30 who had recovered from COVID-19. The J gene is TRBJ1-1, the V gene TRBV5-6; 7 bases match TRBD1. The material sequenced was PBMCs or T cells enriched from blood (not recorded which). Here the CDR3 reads CASSGNTGARGTEAFF. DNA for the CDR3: TGTGCCAGCAGCGGAAACACAGGGGCGCGGGGCACTGAAGCTTTCTTT.